One and the same sample provided the 10 T cell receptor beta chains below, sequenced in a study of monozygotic twins with inflammatory bowel disease. Reanalyzing the 5' RACE reads, TCRdb keeps one entry per CDR3 protein, without DNA. This table lists about 380,000 distinct CDR3 sequences. Sequenced sample: blood. These receptors came from a human donor with ulcerative colitis or Crohn's disease, or a healthy co-twin of an affected twin (not recorded which).

The genes are TRBV29-1 and TRBJ2-7; the D call of TRBD1 rests on TCRdb alone, since no DNA is present to check it. The CDR3 spans 16 residues. Germline CDR1 reads SQVTM; CDR2 reads ANQGSEA. The CDR3 spells CSVERRGTGSTYEQYF.

This chain uses TRBV5-1 with TRBJ2-5. CDR1 is SGHRS, CDR2 YFSETQ, per germline. This CDR3 comprises 12 residues. This CDR3 reads CASSLDRGTQYF. Based on the CDR3 plus reference TRBV5-1 and TRBJ2-5, the full variable domain is KAGVTQTPRYLIKTRGQQVTLSCSPISGHRSVSWYQQTPGQGLQFLFEYFSETQRNKGNFPGRFSGRQFSNSRSEMNVSTLELGDSALYLCASSLDRGTQYFGPGTRLLVL.

J is TRBJ2-2 and V is TRBV4-3; TCRdb designates TRBD2, a call that cannot be tested without DNA. CDR1 is LGHNA, CDR2 YSLEER, per germline. There are 18 residues in the CDR3. The CDR3 region is CASSPRWGLAGGFGELFF.

The CDR3 sequence is CASSEATGNTGELFF. The chain has TRBV2 and TRBJ2-2. CDR3 length: 15 amino acids. Germline CDR1 reads SNHLY; CDR2 reads FYNNEI.

J is TRBJ1-3 and V is TRBV9; the TRBD1 assignment by TCRdb is unverifiable without DNA. The CDR3 loop spans 16 amino acids. Germline CDR1 SGDLS, CDR2 YYNGEE. CDR3 region: CASSVDPGSAGNTIYF.

J is TRBJ2-7 and V is TRBV18. Germline CDR1 is KGHSH and CDR2 is LQKENI. The CDR3 consists of 15 residues. CDR3 amino acids: CASSPPGRGSYEQYF. Supplemented by reference TRBV18 and TRBJ2-7, the full variable domain reads NAGVMQNPRHLVRRRGQEARLRCSPMKGHSHVYWYRQLPEEGLKFMVYLQKENIIDESGMPKERFSAEFPKEGPSILRIQQVVRGDSAAYFCASSPPGRGSYEQYFGPGTRLTVT.

This chain connects TRBV5-4 to TRBJ2-1; without DNA, the TCRdb call of TRBD1 cannot be checked. In germline, CDR1 is SGHNT, CDR2 YYREEE (reference sequence). This CDR3 is 14 amino acids long. The CDR3 protein is CASRFGQGNNEQFF. Supplemented by reference TRBV5-4 and TRBJ2-1, the full variable domain reads ETGVTQSPTHLIKTRGQQVTLRCSSQSGHNTVSWYQQALGQGPQFIFQYYREEENGRGNFPPRFSGLQFPNYSSELNVNALELDDSALYLCASRFGQGNNEQFFGPGTRLTVL.

The chain couples TRBV10-3 to TRBJ1-1; no DNA is available, so the TRBD1 call from TCRdb remains unchecked. Germline V lookup: CDR1 ENHRY, CDR2 SYGVKD. CDR3 length: 16 amino acids. CDR3 sequence: CAISPVGQGGNTEAFF.

The chain carries TRBV5-1 and TRBJ2-7; TCRdb's D gene call, TRBD1, goes unchecked for lack of DNA. The CDR3 spans 16 residues. The germline CDR1 and CDR2 sequences are SGHRS and YFSETQ. CDR3 region: CASSLSERHRGYEQYF.

This chain links TRBV3-1 with TRBJ2-5; TCRdb's D call of TRBD2 is untestable without DNA. Looked up from germline, CDR1 is LGHDT and CDR2 is YNNKEL (reference sequence). This CDR3 region has 16 residues. The CDR3 loop reads CASSQDHRLAWKTQYF.